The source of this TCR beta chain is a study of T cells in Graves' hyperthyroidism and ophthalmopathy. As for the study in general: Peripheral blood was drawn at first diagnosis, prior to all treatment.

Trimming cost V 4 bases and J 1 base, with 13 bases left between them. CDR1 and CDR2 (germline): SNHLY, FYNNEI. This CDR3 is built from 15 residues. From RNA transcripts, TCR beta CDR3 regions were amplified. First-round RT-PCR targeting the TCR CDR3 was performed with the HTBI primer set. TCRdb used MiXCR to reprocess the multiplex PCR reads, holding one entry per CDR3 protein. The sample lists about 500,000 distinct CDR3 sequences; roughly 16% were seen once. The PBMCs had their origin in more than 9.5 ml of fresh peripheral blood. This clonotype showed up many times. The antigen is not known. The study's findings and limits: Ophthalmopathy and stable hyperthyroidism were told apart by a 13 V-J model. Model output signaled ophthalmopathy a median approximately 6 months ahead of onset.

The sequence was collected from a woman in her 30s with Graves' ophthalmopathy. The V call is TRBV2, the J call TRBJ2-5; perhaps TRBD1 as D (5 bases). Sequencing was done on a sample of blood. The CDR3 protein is CASSADNSPQETQYF. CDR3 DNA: TGTGCCAGCAGTGCGGACAATTCGCCCCAAGAGACCCAGTACTTC.